This passage covers 19 T cell receptor beta chains from one sample sequenced in a study of a mutant IDH1 vaccine in newly diagnosed glioma. As for time point: week 5, during vaccination. All doses held 300 ug of mutant IDH1 20-mer peptide, with topical imiquimod. Repertoires were generated with immunoSEQ multiplex PCR, while TCRdb's copy carries only in-frame clones and drops some. The table has just under 80,000 clones, 75% to 95% seen once. These TCRs' antigens remain unknown. The sequenced sample was PBMCs, obtained from a glioma patient whose treatment included an IDH1 peptide vaccine. The receptor source for this set is a woman in her fifties or sixties with glioma.

The chain recombines TRBV9 with TRBJ1-2, with TRBD1 matching 7 bases. The CDR3 loop spans 14 amino acids. V dropped 4 bases and J dropped 3; count of bases not matched to a gene: 6. The germline V gene has CDR1 SGDLS and CDR2 YYNGEE. The CDR3 sequence is CASSRTGPYYGYTF. In DNA form, the CDR3 reads TGTGCCAGCAGCCGGACAGGCCCCTACTATGGCTACACCTTC. The full variable domain, with the rest looked up from reference TRBV9 and TRBJ1-2, is DSGVTQTPKHLITATGQRVTLRCSPRSGDLSVYWYQQSLDQGLQFLIQYYNGEERAKGNILERFSAQQFPDLHSELNLSSLELGDSALYFCASSRTGPYYGYTFGSGTRLTVV.

The rearrangement uses TRBV11-2 and TRBJ1-1, with a tentative D call TRBD1 (5 bases). CDR3 length: 14 residues. With 4 bases removed from V and 1 base from J, the gap between germline ends came to 10 bases. The V gene's germline CDR1 is SGHAT and CDR2 FQNNGV. The CDR3 DNA is TGTGCCAGCAGCTCCCGGGGGACGAACACTGAAGCTTTCTTT. It is translated as CASSSRGTNTEAFF.

This chain connects TRBV5-6 to TRBJ2-3; no clear D. With 4 bases removed from V and 6 bases from J, the gap between germline ends came to 6 bases. The CDR3 totals 11 residues. Germline CDR1 reads SGHDT; CDR2 reads YYEEEE. CDR3 nucleotide sequence: TGTGCCAGCAGCCTTTGGGATACGCAGTATTTT. Translation: CASSLWDTQYF.

This chain links TRBV5-1 with TRBJ1-2, with D uncertain. The CDR3 contains 14 residues. V was trimmed by 0 bases and J by 0 bases, leaving 6 bases between them. Germline CDR1 is SGHRS and CDR2 is YFSETQ. The CDR3 DNA reads TGCGCCAGCAGCTTGGAGACACCTAACTATGGCTACACCTTC. Translated: CASSLETPNYGYTF.

This clone was picked up one time. Other DNA sequences within the sample encode an identical CDR3. J is TRBJ2-7 and V is TRBV7-2; D remains unclear. Deletions cut 1 base from V and 2 bases from J, with 9 bases between. The germline gives CDR1 SGHTA, CDR2 FQGNSA. The CDR3 contains 14 residues. This chain's CDR3 is CASSLVGRTYEQYF. DNA for the CDR3: TGTGCCAGCAGCTTAGTGGGCCGCACCTACGAGCAGTACTTC.

The J gene is TRBJ2-1, the V gene TRBV7-2; D unresolved. The CDR3 consists of 16 residues. Trimming removed 3 bases at V and 0 bases at J, with 12 bases between. Germline V gene sequence: CDR1 SGHTA, CDR2 FQGNSA. The CDR3 spells CASSLRNYSSYNEQFF. CDR3 coding DNA: TGTGCCAGCAGCTTGCGAAACTACAGCTCCTACAATGAGCAGTTCTTC.

The V call is TRBV5-1, the J call TRBJ1-3, with D perhaps matching TRBD1 (5 bases). The V gene's germline CDR1 is SGHRS and CDR2 YFSETQ. The CDR3 length is 14 residues. With 4 bases removed from V and 6 bases from J, the gap between germline ends came to 14 bases. This CDR3 reads CASSPEGNENTIYF. CDR3 nucleotide sequence: TGCGCCAGCAGCCCAGAGGGGAACGAAAACACCATATATTTT.

The rearrangement joins TRBV28 to TRBJ1-2; D is possibly TRBD1 (6 bases). V was trimmed by 6 bases and J by 2 bases, leaving 10 bases between them. The germline V gene has CDR1 MDHEN and CDR2 SYDVKM. The CDR3 spans 13 residues. CDR3 sequence (DNA): TGTGCCAGCAGCAGGACAGCGAACTATGGCTACACCTTC. This gives the protein CASSRTANYGYTF.

V is TRBV7-3 and J is TRBJ2-3, with 10 bases aligning to TRBD2. The CDR3 length is 14 residues. Germline CDR1 reads SGHTA; CDR2 reads FQGTGA. The junction had 4 bases not matched to a gene; V was cut back by 6 bases and J by 4 bases. CDR3 sequence (DNA): TGTGCCAGCAGTACTGGACTAGCGGCAGATACGCAGTATTTT. Its translation is CASSTGLAADTQYF.

The chain has TRBV5-1 and TRBJ2-2, with D unresolved. This CDR3 comprises 14 residues. Between the trimmed V and J ends, which lost 1 base and 1 base, there was a span of 5 bases. Germline lookup yields CDR1 SGHRS and CDR2 YFSETQ. CDR3 bases: TGCGCCAGCAGCTTGCGGCGGAACACCGGGGAGCTGTTTTTT. Translating gives CASSLRRNTGELFF.

The chain joins TRBV5-1 to TRBJ1-1, with no clear D. Germline CDR1 SGHRS, CDR2 YFSETQ. The ends were cut back, 0 bases at V and 2 bases at J, with 11 bases in the middle. The CDR3 totals 15 residues. In nucleotides, the CDR3 is TGCGCCAGCAGCTTGGCCTTTGAGGGAAACACTGAAGCTTTCTTT. Translating gives CASSLAFEGNTEAFF.

This chain uses TRBV10-3 with TRBJ2-3; 8 bases are a match to TRBD1. The CDR3 contains 13 residues. The V gene end was trimmed by 10 bases and the J gene end by 6 bases; junction bases not matched to a gene: 9. In germline, CDR1 is ENHRY, CDR2 SYGVKD. The DNA for the CDR3 is TGTGCCACCGAGACAGGGGAAGGGGATACGCAGTATTTT. This translates into CATETGEGDTQYF.

The chain uses TRBV6-6 and TRBJ2-5; weak D call: TRBD1 (5 bases). Trimming removed 2 bases at V and 9 bases at J, with 13 bases between. Germline V gene data show CDR1 as MNHNY and CDR2 as SVGAGI (reference sequence). CDR3 length equals 13 residues. CDR3 sequence: CASSYRTPYAQYF. The CDR3 region has the DNA TGTGCCAGCAGTTACAGGACACCATATGCCCAGTACTTC.

This chain links TRBV5-1 with TRBJ1-1; the D gene is possibly TRBD1 (6 bases). The CDR3 has 11 amino acids. V was clipped by 3 bases and J by 7 bases, with 7 bases between them. The germline CDR1 and CDR2 sequences are SGHRS and YFSETQ. The CDR3 sequence: CASSSDSEAFF. For the CDR3, the DNA is TGCGCCAGCAGCTCGGACAGTGAAGCTTTCTTT.

The chain links TRBV20-1 to TRBJ1-1; 7 bases match TRBD1. The V gene end was trimmed by 6 bases and the J gene end by 8 bases; junction bases not matched to a gene: 6. The CDR3 is 11 amino acids. Germline CDR1 and CDR2: DFQATT and SNEGSKA (reference sequence). The CDR3 DNA follows: TGCAGTGCCCGGGACAGTCCCGAAGCTTTCTTT. The encoded protein is CSARDSPEAFF.

CDR3 protein: CASSLEPSSYEQYF. The CDR3 bases are TGCGCCAGCAGCTTGGAACCAAGCTCCTACGAGCAGTACTTC. This chain links TRBV5-1 with TRBJ2-7; D unresolved. Germline V lookup: CDR1 SGHRS, CDR2 YFSETQ. With 0 bases removed from V and 0 bases from J, the gap between germline ends came to 7 bases. The CDR3 covers 14 residues.

The chain is built from TRBV4-1 and TRBJ2-3, with TRBD2 matching over 7 bases. J was trimmed by 5 bases and V by 0 bases; bases with no gene match: 14. Germline assignment: CDR1 MGHRA and CDR2 YSYEKL. The CDR3 totals 18 residues. The CDR3: CASSQESMIRRERDTQYF. The CDR3 DNA reads TGCGCCAGCAGCCAAGAAAGTATGATACGGCGGGAGCGAGATACGCAGTATTTT.

The rearrangement links TRBV9 to TRBJ2-3; D is ambiguous. The CDR3 length is 15 residues. Trimming stripped 0 bases from V and 2 bases from J, with 10 bases between. Germline V gives CDR1 SGDLS, CDR2 YYNGEE. The CDR3 DNA is TGTGCCAGCAGCGTAGGGACCACAGCCACAGATACGCAGTATTTT. It encodes CASSVGTTATDTQYF. Variable domain in full (rest from reference TRBV9 and TRBJ2-3): DSGVTQTPKHLITATGQRVTLRCSPRSGDLSVYWYQQSLDQGLQFLIQYYNGEERAKGNILERFSAQQFPDLHSELNLSSLELGDSALYFCASSVGTTATDTQYFGPGTRLTVL.

The V gene is TRBV28, the J gene TRBJ1-2; D is unclear. Looked up from germline, CDR1 is MDHEN and CDR2 is SYDVKM. Trimming stripped 3 bases from V and 2 bases from J, with 4 bases between. This CDR3 region has 12 residues. DNA of the CDR3: TGTGCCAGCAGTTTGGAGAACTATGGCTACACCTTC. Amino acids: CASSLENYGYTF.